The clone carrying this T cell receptor (beta chain) was observed a handful of times. Antigen specificity is unknown. This record comes from a study of cytomegalovirus exposure and HLA in healthy donors. Regarding the study as a whole: The authors later found TCR association rates varying by HLA locus, with DRB1 most and HLA-C fewest. A later analysis reportedly identified an Asian-associated ancestry cluster as carrying fewer N-insertions than the roughly 700-donor mean. While the bulk of TCR sequences proved rare, some public TCRs turned up in many donors. Trimming of TCR beta V- and J-genes showed a link, identified in a later analysis, to a missense DCLRE1C variant.

CDR1 is MNHEY, CDR2 SMNVEV, per germline (reference sequence). There are 16 residues in the CDR3. V lost 8 bases and J lost 1; bases outside the gene matches: 10. A multiplex PCR was run with 60 Vbeta primers and 13 Jbeta primers. TCRdb's table, derived via immunoSEQ multiplex PCR, lists solely in-frame clones and lacks some. The top ten hold roughly 14% of the sample, which has 150,000 to 200,000 clones, 80% seen once. The material sequenced was PBMCs. The sequence was obtained from a woman aged 40-49 years in good health and CMV-seronegative. The V call is TRBV27, the J call TRBJ2-1, with 8 bases matching TRBD2. The CDR3, as DNA: TGTGCCAGCCGTCGGGGGGGAGGGCCTTCCTACAATGAGCAGTTCTTC. Translation gives CASRRGGGPSYNEQFF.